These T cell receptor beta chains were read from a single sample in a study of CD8+CD57+ T cells in acquired aplastic anemia. TCRdb redid the calling of the reads with MiXCR, one entry per CDR3 protein. The data contain 190,000 or so distinct CDR3 sequences, approximately 60% of them seen just once; the ten biggest clones take up approximately 30%. The sample comprised sorted CD4+, CD8+, or CD8+CD57+ T cells (not recorded which) from PBMCs. The source of these receptors is a human donor in good health. Each CDR3 is given with its conserved first and last residue. Fields, in order: D gene, clone size, V gene, J gene, CDR3 protein, CDR3 DNA. D genes are given only for firm matches. Only some rows state a clone size, as once, few, many or a class for expanded clones.

d_call: -
clone_size: -
v_call: TRBV7-2
j_call: TRBJ2-5
cdr3_aa: CASSLDTSSQETQYF
cdr3_nt: TGTGCCAGCAGTCTGGACACTAGCTCCCAAGAGACCCAGTACTTC

d_call: -
clone_size: few
v_call: TRBV24-1
j_call: TRBJ1-1
cdr3_aa: CRYRTDANTEAFF
cdr3_nt: TGCAGATACAGAACAGATGCGAACACTGAAGCTTTCTTT

d_call: TRBD2
clone_size: -
v_call: TRBV2
j_call: TRBJ2-1
cdr3_aa: CASSLQNLGGEEQFF
cdr3_nt: TGTGCCAGCAGTCTCCAGAACCTCGGGGGGGAAGAGCAGTTCTTC

d_call: -
clone_size: -
v_call: TRBV25-1
j_call: TRBJ2-2
cdr3_aa: CASSVRGSNTGELFF
cdr3_nt: TGTGCCAGCAGTGTCAGGGGCTCCAACACCGGGGAGCTGTTTTTT

d_call: TRBD1
clone_size: -
v_call: TRBV29-1
j_call: TRBJ2-7
cdr3_aa: CSVVGQGSYEQYF
cdr3_nt: TGCAGCGTCGTCGGACAGGGATCCTACGAGCAGTACTTC

d_call: TRBD1
clone_size: -
v_call: TRBV7-9
j_call: TRBJ1-5
cdr3_aa: CASSVSGQGDQPQHF
cdr3_nt: TGTGCCAGCAGCGTGAGTGGACAGGGTGATCAGCCCCAGCATTTT

d_call: TRBD1
clone_size: many
v_call: TRBV7-6
j_call: TRBJ2-7
cdr3_aa: CASSSTGDRDEQYF
cdr3_nt: TGTGCCAGCAGCTCGACAGGGGATCGGGACGAGCAGTACTTC

d_call: TRBD1
clone_size: -
v_call: TRBV20-1
j_call: TRBJ2-7
cdr3_aa: CSARLGTVSLYEQYF
cdr3_nt: TGCAGTGCTAGACTGGGGACAGTGAGCCTTTACGAGCAGTACTTC

d_call: -
clone_size: -
v_call: TRBV3-2
j_call: TRBJ1-5
cdr3_aa: CASSQPPQVGRPNQPQHF
cdr3_nt: TGTGCCAGCAGCCAACCCCCCCAGGTTGGGCGACCCAATCAGCCCCAGCATTTT

d_call: TRBD1
clone_size: -
v_call: TRBV7-9
j_call: TRBJ2-7
cdr3_aa: CASSPGTGANEQYF
cdr3_nt: TGTGCCAGCAGCCCCGGGACAGGGGCCAACGAGCAGTACTTC

d_call: -
clone_size: -
v_call: TRBV25-1
j_call: TRBJ1-6
cdr3_aa: CASSGPGRPNSPLHF
cdr3_nt: TGTGCCAGCAGTGGCCCGGGACGTCCTAATTCACCCCTCCACTTT

d_call: -
clone_size: few
v_call: TRBV27
j_call: TRBJ2-1
cdr3_aa: CASSLSVGDTAYNEQFF
cdr3_nt: TGTGCCAGCAGTTTATCGGTAGGGGACACGGCCTACAATGAGCAGTTCTTC

d_call: -
clone_size: -
v_call: TRBV24-1
j_call: TRBJ2-7
cdr3_aa: CATSDLLEPYEQYF
cdr3_nt: TGTGCCACCAGTGATTTGCTGGAGCCCTACGAGCAGTACTTC

d_call: -
clone_size: few
v_call: TRBV15
j_call: TRBJ2-1
cdr3_aa: CATSREGEPYNEQFF
cdr3_nt: TGTGCCACCAGCAGAGAAGGAGAGCCCTACAATGAGCAGTTCTTC

d_call: TRBD1
clone_size: -
v_call: TRBV20-1
j_call: TRBJ1-1
cdr3_aa: CSALDPGQVNTEAFF
cdr3_nt: TGCAGTGCTCTTGATCCGGGACAGGTGAACACTGAAGCTTTCTTT

d_call: -
clone_size: -
v_call: TRBV5-4
j_call: TRBJ2-2
cdr3_aa: CAISTDLNTGELFF
cdr3_nt: TGTGCCATCTCTACAGACCTGAACACCGGGGAGCTGTTTTTT

d_call: -
clone_size: once
v_call: TRBV5-5
j_call: TRBJ2-7
cdr3_aa: CASSPHRGLSYEQYF
cdr3_nt: TGTGCCAGCAGCCCTCACCGGGGACTGTCCTACGAGCAGTACTTC

d_call: TRBD1
clone_size: few
v_call: TRBV7-6
j_call: TRBJ1-6
cdr3_aa: CASSLGQTNSPLHF
cdr3_nt: TGTGCCAGCAGCTTGGGACAGACGAATTCACCCCTCCACTTT

d_call: -
clone_size: -
v_call: TRBV29-1
j_call: TRBJ1-2
cdr3_aa: CSVERKGINYGYTF
cdr3_nt: TGCAGCGTTGAACGAAAGGGAATCAACTATGGCTACACCTTC

d_call: -
clone_size: -
v_call: TRBV7-8
j_call: TRBJ2-7
cdr3_aa: CASSGGSSDEQYF
cdr3_nt: TGTGCCAGCAGCGGAGGGAGCTCCGACGAGCAGTACTTC

d_call: -
clone_size: -
v_call: TRBV2
j_call: TRBJ1-1
cdr3_aa: CASSGQPNTEAFF
cdr3_nt: TGTGCCAGCTCGGGACAACCGAACACTGAAGCTTTCTTT

d_call: -
clone_size: once
v_call: TRBV25-1
j_call: TRBJ2-1
cdr3_aa: CASSESSTEQFF
cdr3_nt: TGTGCCAGCAGTGAATCCAGTACTGAGCAGTTCTTC

d_call: -
clone_size: -
v_call: TRBV11-2
j_call: TRBJ2-5
cdr3_aa: CASSLGGFKTQYF
cdr3_nt: TGTGCCAGCAGCTTAGGGGGGTTTAAGACCCAGTACTTC

d_call: TRBD2
clone_size: -
v_call: TRBV7-9
j_call: TRBJ2-1
cdr3_aa: CASSVLAGGPGEQFF
cdr3_nt: TGTGCCAGCAGCGTACTAGCGGGAGGTCCCGGTGAGCAGTTCTTC

d_call: -
clone_size: -
v_call: TRBV12-3/TRBV12-4
j_call: TRBJ2-7
cdr3_aa: CASSFLRGQYF
cdr3_nt: TGTGCCAGCAGTTTTCTACGTGGTCAGTACTTC

d_call: -
clone_size: -
v_call: TRBV7-2
j_call: TRBJ2-5
cdr3_aa: CASSWSGRLETQYF
cdr3_nt: TGTGCCAGCAGCTGGTCGGGACGGTTAGAGACCCAGTACTTC

d_call: -
clone_size: -
v_call: TRBV25-1
j_call: TRBJ2-7
cdr3_aa: CASSGFAKTLGEQYF
cdr3_nt: TGTGCCAGCAGTGGCTTTGCAAAAACGCTTGGTGAGCAGTACTTC

d_call: -
clone_size: -
v_call: TRBV7-8
j_call: TRBJ2-7
cdr3_aa: CASRLGGTYEQYF
cdr3_nt: TGTGCCAGCAGACTAGGGGGGACCTACGAGCAGTACTTC

d_call: -
clone_size: -
v_call: TRBV4-1
j_call: TRBJ1-4
cdr3_aa: CASSRGGTNEKLFF
cdr3_nt: TGTGCCAGCAGCCGAGGGGGAACTAATGAAAAACTGTTTTTT

d_call: -
clone_size: few
v_call: TRBV7-3
j_call: TRBJ2-1
cdr3_aa: CASSLTGPNGDEQFF
cdr3_nt: TGTGCCAGCAGCTTGACCGGACCCAACGGGGATGAGCAGTTCTTC

d_call: TRBD1
clone_size: many
v_call: TRBV29-1
j_call: TRBJ2-1
cdr3_aa: CSVEDLRGQGSYNEQFF
cdr3_nt: TGCAGCGTTGAAGATTTACGGGGACAGGGCTCCTACAATGAGCAGTTCTTC

d_call: TRBD1
clone_size: -
v_call: TRBV27
j_call: TRBJ2-3
cdr3_aa: CATRTGVLDTQYF
cdr3_nt: TGTGCCACCCGGACAGGGGTATTGGATACGCAGTATTTT

d_call: -
clone_size: few
v_call: TRBV7-2
j_call: TRBJ1-2
cdr3_aa: CASSPDVGYGYTF
cdr3_nt: TGTGCCAGCAGCCCTGACGTGGGGTATGGCTACACCTTC

d_call: -
clone_size: -
v_call: TRBV15
j_call: TRBJ2-5
cdr3_aa: CATSRDRGGQETQYF
cdr3_nt: TGTGCCACCAGCAGAGACAGGGGTGGCCAAGAGACCCAGTACTTC

d_call: -
clone_size: -
v_call: TRBV25-1
j_call: TRBJ2-5
cdr3_aa: CASSEFGYQETQYF
cdr3_nt: TGTGCCAGCAGTGAATTCGGGTACCAAGAGACCCAGTACTTC

d_call: -
clone_size: -
v_call: TRBV9
j_call: TRBJ1-2
cdr3_aa: CASSVVAGNHTF
cdr3_nt: TGTGCCAGCAGCGTAGTGGCCGGCAATCACACCTTC

d_call: -
clone_size: many
v_call: TRBV9
j_call: TRBJ2-1
cdr3_aa: CASSVKSGDPYNEQFF
cdr3_nt: TGTGCCAGCAGCGTAAAATCAGGGGACCCCTACAATGAGCAGTTCTTC

d_call: -
clone_size: -
v_call: TRBV10-3
j_call: TRBJ1-1
cdr3_aa: CAISEGGAGAEAFF
cdr3_nt: TGTGCCATCAGTGAGGGGGGGGCGGGGGCTGAAGCTTTCTTT

d_call: TRBD2
clone_size: -
v_call: TRBV25-1
j_call: TRBJ2-2
cdr3_aa: CASRQGVLAGGPNENTGELFF
cdr3_nt: TGTGCCAGCAGGCAAGGGGTACTAGCGGGGGGCCCCAACGAGAACACCGGGGAGCTGTTTTTT

d_call: -
clone_size: -
v_call: TRBV24-1
j_call: TRBJ1-1
cdr3_aa: CATSVHQDMNTEAFF
cdr3_nt: TGTGCCACCAGTGTTCACCAGGACATGAACACTGAAGCTTTCTTT

d_call: -
clone_size: -
v_call: TRBV10-3
j_call: TRBJ2-1
cdr3_aa: CAIREGDLHNEQFF
cdr3_nt: TGTGCCATCAGGGAGGGGGACTTACACAATGAGCAGTTCTTC

d_call: TRBD1
clone_size: -
v_call: TRBV25-1
j_call: TRBJ1-3
cdr3_aa: CASIGQGANGNTIYF
cdr3_nt: TGTGCCAGCATCGGACAGGGGGCAAATGGAAACACCATATATTTT

d_call: TRBD1
clone_size: -
v_call: TRBV2
j_call: TRBJ1-5
cdr3_aa: CASSPGTGRRQNQPQHF
cdr3_nt: TGTGCCAGCAGCCCAGGGACAGGGAGGAGACAAAATCAGCCCCAGCATTTT

d_call: -
clone_size: few
v_call: TRBV2
j_call: TRBJ1-1
cdr3_aa: CASSVEQSEAFF
cdr3_nt: TGTGCCAGCAGTGTTGAGCAGTCTGAAGCTTTCTTT

d_call: TRBD1
clone_size: once
v_call: TRBV7-2
j_call: TRBJ1-6
cdr3_aa: CASSHEQGYVYNSPLHF
cdr3_nt: TGTGCCAGCAGTCACGAACAGGGGTATGTCTATAATTCACCCCTCCACTTT

d_call: TRBD1
clone_size: -
v_call: TRBV9
j_call: TRBJ1-4
cdr3_aa: CASSAQGVGELFF
cdr3_nt: TGTGCCAGCAGTGCCCAGGGGGTTGGAGAACTGTTTTTT

d_call: -
clone_size: many
v_call: TRBV6-1
j_call: TRBJ1-5
cdr3_aa: CASSEKPATLYSNQPQHF
cdr3_nt: TGTGCCAGCAGTGAAAAGCCGGCTACCCTATATAGCAATCAGCCCCAGCATTTT

d_call: TRBD2
clone_size: -
v_call: TRBV19
j_call: TRBJ2-1
cdr3_aa: CASSISASGDEQFF
cdr3_nt: TGTGCCAGTAGTATTTCGGCTAGCGGTGATGAGCAGTTCTTC

d_call: -
clone_size: many
v_call: TRBV24-1
j_call: TRBJ1-2
cdr3_aa: CATSKGSDYGYTF
cdr3_nt: TGTGCCACCAGTAAGGGATCTGACTATGGCTACACCTTC

d_call: -
clone_size: -
v_call: TRBV20-1
j_call: TRBJ1-1
cdr3_aa: CSANRVNTEAFF
cdr3_nt: TGCAGTGCTAACAGAGTGAACACTGAAGCTTTCTTT

d_call: TRBD1
clone_size: -
v_call: TRBV12-5
j_call: TRBJ1-3
cdr3_aa: CASGFVAGQLGDSGDTIYF
cdr3_nt: TGTGCTAGTGGTTTCGTCGCGGGACAGCTCGGAGACTCTGGAGACACCATATATTTT

d_call: TRBD1
clone_size: -
v_call: TRBV2
j_call: TRBJ2-2
cdr3_aa: CASSGGAGGTGEPFF
cdr3_nt: TGTGCCAGCAGTGGAGGGGCAGGGGGAACCGGGGAGCCGTTTTTT

d_call: TRBD1
clone_size: once
v_call: TRBV29-1
j_call: TRBJ2-5
cdr3_aa: CSVDGIRGQLETQYF
cdr3_nt: TGCAGCGTTGATGGCATCAGGGGGCAGCTTGAGACCCAGTACTTC

d_call: TRBD2
clone_size: -
v_call: TRBV19
j_call: TRBJ2-7
cdr3_aa: CASSHPLGSGAPEQYF
cdr3_nt: TGTGCCAGTAGCCACCCCTTGGGTAGCGGGGCTCCCGAGCAGTACTTC